This entry lists 30 T cell receptor beta chains sequenced from one sample in a study of blood T cell repertoires in COVID-19 (dated by TCRdb to 2020 to 2022). The library was prepared using the immunoSEQ multiplex PCR assay. What TCRdb holds here is the immuneACCESS table cut down to in-frame rearrangements. Part of the clones is not present; checked against another copy, under half of the missing clones reflect an unresolved V gene, and the others are unexplained. In all, the sample holds 110,000 or so clones, and approximately 80% of those were seen once. The ten biggest clones cover about 8.5% of the sample. Sequencing was carried out using peripheral blood. These receptors came from a woman aged 40 to 50 with acute or convalescent COVID-19.

The J gene is TRBJ1-3, the V gene TRBV9; 8 positions match TRBD1. Germline CDR1 and CDR2: SGDLS and YYNGEE. The CDR3 length is 18 residues. V dropped 3 bases and J dropped 1; count of bases not matched to a gene: 12. This CDR3 reads CASSAGLGQDSSGNTIYF. The CDR3 DNA follows: TGTGCCAGCAGCGCAGGCCTGGGACAGGACTCTTCTGGAAACACCATATATTTT. Supplemented by reference TRBV9 and TRBJ1-3, the full variable domain reads DSGVTQTPKHLITATGQRVTLRCSPRSGDLSVYWYQQSLDQGLQFLIQYYNGEERAKGNILERFSAQQFPDLHSELNLSSLELGDSALYFCASSAGLGQDSSGNTIYFGEGSWLTVV.

V and J are TRBV5-1 and TRBJ2-7, with 8 bases that match TRBD2. Germline V gives CDR1 SGHRS, CDR2 YFSETQ. The CDR3 is 14 amino acids. With V trimmed by 2 bases and J by 1 base, 2 bases remained unmatched. CDR3 region: CASSFAGGSYEQYF. The CDR3 nucleotides are TGCGCCAGCAGCTTTGCGGGGGGTTCCTACGAGCAGTACTTC.

This clone was counted between two and nine times. The chain couples TRBV6-5 to TRBJ1-5; a possible D gene is TRBD1 (5 bases). The CDR3 is made up of 15 amino acids. Per the germline V gene, CDR1 is MNHEY and CDR2 is SVGAGI. With 8 bases removed from V and 0 bases from J, the gap between germline ends came to 14 bases. The CDR3 reads CASVFQGYSNQPQHF. DNA for the CDR3: TGTGCCAGCGTTTTTCAGGGTTATAGCAATCAGCCCCAGCATTTT.

The chain is built from TRBV18 and TRBJ1-1, with 8 positions matching TRBD1. Germline lookup yields CDR1 KGHSH and CDR2 LQKENI. Trimming removed 2 bases from V and 3 bases from J; junction bases left unmatched: 5. CDR3 length: 15 amino acids. CDR3: CASSPGQGADTEAFF. The CDR3 DNA reads as TGTGCCAGCTCACCAGGGCAGGGGGCAGACACTGAAGCTTTCTTT. The full variable domain, with the rest looked up from reference TRBV18 and TRBJ1-1, is NAGVMQNPRHLVRRRGQEARLRCSPMKGHSHVYWYRQLPEEGLKFMVYLQKENIIDESGMPKERFSAEFPKEGPSILRIQQVVRGDSAAYFCASSPGQGADTEAFFGQGTRLTVV.

This chain uses TRBV29-1 with TRBJ1-3; tentative D call: TRBD1 (5 bases). Trimming took off 4 bases at V and 0 bases at J, with 10 bases between the two ends. Germline CDR1 reads SQVTM; CDR2 reads ANQGSEA. This CDR3 has 14 amino acids. CDR3 bases: TGCAGCGTTGGGGGCGGGAGCTCTGGAAACACCATATATTTT. This translates into CSVGGGSSGNTIYF.

This sequence joins TRBV9 and TRBJ2-1; 10 bases agree with TRBD2. With V trimmed by 0 bases and J by 12 bases, 3 bases remained unmatched. Germline CDR1 and CDR2: SGDLS and YYNGEE. The CDR3 runs 13 residues. CDR3 sequence: CASSVVLAGRQFF. CDR3 nucleotide sequence: TGTGCCAGCAGCGTAGTACTAGCGGGGCGGCAGTTCTTC.

V is TRBV12-5 and J is TRBJ2-7; D may be TRBD1 (5 bases). The CDR3 runs 16 residues. Trimming took off 3 bases at V and 3 bases at J, with 18 bases between the two ends. Germline V gene lookup returns CDR1 LGHNT and CDR2 FRNRAP. Written as DNA, the CDR3 is TGTGCTAGTGGTTTAGCCAGGGTGGCCACTGACTACGAGCAGTACTTC. Residues: CASGLARVATDYEQYF.

V is TRBV27 and J is TRBJ2-3; possibly TRBD2 for D (7 bases). Germline-derived CDR1 and CDR2 are MNHEY and SMNVEV (reference sequence). This CDR3 spans 20 amino acids. The V and J ends lost 3 bases and 4 bases respectively, with 29 bases between them. The CDR3 sequence: CASSFLRAGGARWGADTQYF. CDR3 DNA: TGTGCCAGCAGTTTCCTCCGAGCTGGGGGGGCCCGGTGGGGCGCAGATACGCAGTATTTT.

This clone was detected once. The chain combines TRBV15 with TRBJ2-7, with D perhaps matching TRBD1 (6 bases). Germline V CDR1 and CDR2: LNHNV, YYDKDF (reference sequence). The CDR3 loop spans 14 amino acids. The germline V and J ends were trimmed by 3 bases and 1 base, with 10 bases remaining between them. The CDR3 spells CATSRYRDSYEQYF. CDR3 DNA sequence: TGTGCCACCAGCAGGTACAGGGATTCCTACGAGCAGTACTTC.

The chain couples TRBV6-5 to TRBJ2-3; D not certain. With 5 bases removed from V and 6 bases from J, the gap between germline ends came to 9 bases. CDR3 size: 12 residues. Per the germline V gene, CDR1 is MNHEY and CDR2 is SVGAGI. Here the CDR3 DNA reads TGTGCCAGCAGTCGCTCCGGGGATACGCAGTATTTT. Translation: CASSRSGDTQYF.

The chain recombines TRBV5-1 with TRBJ2-2; no definite D call. Between the trimmed V and J ends, which lost 0 bases and 5 bases, there was a span of 8 bases. Germline V CDR1 and CDR2: SGHRS, YFSETQ. This CDR3 has 14 residues. DNA of the CDR3: TGCGCCAGCAGCTTGGCCGGTCGGACCGGGGAGCTGTTTTTT. It is translated as CASSLAGRTGELFF. Based on the CDR3 plus reference TRBV5-1 and TRBJ2-2, the full variable domain is KAGVTQTPRYLIKTRGQQVTLSCSPISGHRSVSWYQQTPGQGLQFLFEYFSETQRNKGNFPGRFSGRQFSNSRSEMNVSTLELGDSALYLCASSLAGRTGELFFGEGSRLTVL.

The CDR3 region has the DNA TGCGCCAGCAGCTCCAGCGCGCACACTGAAGCTTTCTTT. Its protein is CASSSSAHTEAFF. V gene TRBV5-1 combines with J gene TRBJ1-1; D gene unclear. Germline V gene lookup returns CDR1 SGHRS and CDR2 YFSETQ. V was clipped by 3 bases and J by 3 bases, with 9 bases between them. The CDR3 is 13 amino acids.

This clone is a singleton in its sample. The rearrangement joins TRBV18 to TRBJ1-5, with TRBD1 as a possible D gene (5 bases). Deletions cut 3 bases from V and 5 bases from J, with 17 bases between. Germline V gives CDR1 KGHSH, CDR2 LQKENI. The CDR3 runs 16 residues. The CDR3 region is CASSPRGGVEYQPQHF. CDR3 nucleotide sequence: TGTGCCAGCTCACCCCGGGGGGGGGTAGAGTATCAGCCCCAGCATTTT.

The chain employs TRBV2 and TRBJ2-2, with a possible D match to TRBD2 (5 bases). This CDR3 has 14 amino acids. CDR1 SNHLY and CDR2 FYNNEI come from the germline V gene. Trimming removed 8 bases at V and 0 bases at J, with 10 bases between. The DNA of the CDR3 is TGTGCCAGCCGGCGGGTAGCGAACACCGGGGAGCTGTTTTTT. Translating gives CASRRVANTGELFF. Drawing the rest from reference TRBV2 and TRBJ2-2, the complete variable domain is EPEVTQTPSHQVTQMGQEVILRCVPISNHLYFYWYRQILGQKVEFLVSFYNNEISEKSEIFDDQFSVERPDGSNFTLKIRSTKLEDSAMYFCASRRVANTGELFFGEGSRLTVL.

The chain employs TRBV3-1 (or the pseudogene TRBV3-2) and TRBJ1-2; possibly TRBD1 for D (5 bases). The CDR3 is made up of 14 amino acids. Trimming shortened V by 4 bases and J by 5 bases, and 14 bases separated the two germline ends. Germline loops: CDR1 LGHDT, CDR2 YNNKEL (reference sequence). The CDR3 bases are TGTGCCAGCAGCCGAGAAGGGGCAGCTTATGGCTACACCTTC. It encodes CASSREGAAYGYTF.

This sequence joins TRBV9 and TRBJ1-1, with a weak D call TRBD1 (6 bases). This CDR3 has 12 amino acids. Germline V gives CDR1 SGDLS, CDR2 YYNGEE. V lost 3 bases to trimming and J lost 11 bases, with 14 bases between them. Here the CDR3 reads CASSAQGGPAFF. As DNA, the CDR3 is TGTGCCAGCAGCGCCCAAGGGGGTCCGGCTTTCTTT.

This clone has just one count. The gene calls are TRBV3-1 (or the pseudogene TRBV3-2) and TRBJ2-1, with a weak D call TRBD1 (5 bases). V gave up 3 bases and J gave up 1 base, with 16 bases separating them. This CDR3 has 17 amino acids. Germline V CDR1 and CDR2: LGHDT, YNNKEL (reference sequence). The CDR3 bases are TGTGCCAGCAGCCACCCCGGAAGGGGAAAATCCTACAATGAGCAGTTCTTC. It specifies CASSHPGRGKSYNEQFF.

On this clone: Other nucleotide sequences from this sample produce the same CDR3. This chain links TRBV6-5 with TRBJ2-7; possible D gene TRBD2, 5 bases. V lost 2 bases to trimming and J lost 1 base, with 6 bases between them. The length of the CDR3 is 13 residues. Germline CDR1 is MNHEY and CDR2 is SVGAGI. Written as DNA, the CDR3 is TGTGCCAGCAGTTACGCGGGTTCCTACGAGCAGTACTTC. It is translated as CASSYAGSYEQYF.

CDR3 nucleotide sequence: TGTGCCAGCAGCCGTACAGGGGGCGAGGGTCAGCCCCAGCATTTT. Translating gives CASSRTGGEGQPQHF. The chain is built from TRBV6-5 and TRBJ1-5; 9 nucleotides match TRBD1. Unmatched junction bases numbered 9, after V lost 6 bases and J lost 6 bases. The CDR3 contains 15 residues. The V gene's germline CDR1 is MNHEY and CDR2 SVGAGI.

This chain connects TRBV2 to TRBJ2-2; 7 nucleotides align to TRBD1. Germline values: CDR1 SNHLY, CDR2 FYNNEI. V lost 6 bases to trimming and J lost 6 bases; unmatched junction nucleotides: 13. The CDR3 is made up of 16 amino acids. The CDR3 is CASRRGQSGIAGELFF. CDR3 coding DNA: TGTGCCAGCAGGAGGGGACAGTCGGGGATTGCCGGGGAGCTGTTTTTT.

As to this clone: This same CDR3 is encoded by further DNA sequences in the sample. This chain joins TRBV5-5 and TRBJ1-6; D gene ambiguous. CDR3 size: 16 residues. Germline CDR1 SGHKS, CDR2 YYEKEE (reference sequence). V lost 0 bases and J lost 0, with 7 bases in between. This chain's CDR3 is CASSLGGDSYNSPLHF. The CDR3 DNA sequence: TGTGCCAGCAGCTTGGGGGGAGACTCCTATAATTCACCCCTCCACTTT.

The rearrangement uses TRBV5-4 and TRBJ1-3; D possibly corresponds to TRBD1 (5 bases). Trimming took 4 bases from V and 1 from J, leaving 21 bases between them. This CDR3 has 18 amino acids. Per the germline V gene, CDR1 is SGHNT and CDR2 is YYREEE (reference sequence). Written as DNA, the CDR3 is TGTGCCAGCAGCCTCCGGGGGGGACCTTATCTGTCTGGAAACACCATATATTTT. The encoded protein is CASSLRGGPYLSGNTIYF.

V is TRBV5-4 and J is TRBJ2-3; D might be TRBD2 (6 bases). The germline V gene has CDR1 SGHNT and CDR2 YYREEE (reference sequence). There are 14 residues in the CDR3. Trimming removed 2 bases from V and 5 bases from J, with 12 bases in between. CDR3 region: CASSFGRREDTQYF. The CDR3 coding sequence is TGTGCCAGCAGCTTCGGCAGGAGGGAAGATACGCAGTATTTT. The full variable domain, completed using reference TRBV5-4 and TRBJ2-3, is ETGVTQSPTHLIKTRGQQVTLRCSSQSGHNTVSWYQQALGQGPQFIFQYYREEENGRGNFPPRFSGLQFPNYSSELNVNALELDDSALYLCASSFGRREDTQYFGPGTRLTVL.

In nucleotides, the CDR3 is TGCGCCAGCAGCTGGAGGGAGGGGGGCACTGAAGCTTTCTTT. This codes for CASSWREGGTEAFF. The chain uses TRBV5-1 and TRBJ1-1; D perhaps matches TRBD1 (6 bases). Trimming cost V 3 bases and J 4 bases, with 13 bases left between them. This CDR3 has 14 amino acids. Germline loops: CDR1 SGHRS, CDR2 YFSETQ.

The chain joins TRBV7-2 to TRBJ2-2; a weak D match, TRBD2 (7 bases). CDR3 length: 16 amino acids. Germline values: CDR1 SGHTA, CDR2 FQGNSA. V shed 5 bases and J shed 7 bases, with 20 bases lying between them. The CDR3 reads CASSQFTGRGGGELFF. Here the CDR3 DNA reads TGTGCCAGCAGCCAATTTACAGGGAGGGGAGGCGGGGAGCTGTTTTTT.

This rearrangement joins TRBV27 to TRBJ2-7; D is perhaps TRBD2 (7 bases). The CDR3 spans 15 residues. Germline V CDR1 and CDR2: MNHEY, SMNVEV (reference sequence). With 3 bases removed from V and 5 bases from J, the gap between germline ends came to 17 bases. This chain's CDR3 is CASSLARGGLNEQYF. DNA of the CDR3: TGTGCCAGCAGTTTGGCGAGGGGGGGCCTAAACGAGCAGTACTTC.

The J gene is TRBJ2-6, the V gene TRBV7-3, with 7 bases aligning to TRBD1. This CDR3 is built from 16 residues. Unmatched junction bases numbered 6, after V lost 5 bases and J lost 2 bases. The V gene's germline CDR1 is SGHTA and CDR2 FQGTGA. CDR3 protein: CASSQDTGAGANVLTF. For the CDR3, the DNA is TGTGCCAGCAGCCAAGATACAGGGGCTGGGGCCAACGTCCTGACTTTC.

The chain recombines TRBV20-1 with TRBJ2-4, with TRBD2 matching over 9 bases. Per the germline V gene, CDR1 is DFQATT and CDR2 is SNEGSKA (reference sequence). Germline trimming cut 3 bases from V and 4 bases from J; bases unmatched to any gene: 16. The CDR3 loop spans 18 amino acids. The CDR3 protein is CSASGGTSYFLGKNIQYF. Here the CDR3 DNA reads TGCAGTGCTAGTGGCGGGACTAGCTACTTTTTGGGGAAAAACATTCAGTACTTC.

The V gene is TRBV18, the J gene TRBJ2-2, with D possibly matching TRBD1 (5 bases). Trimming took off 0 bases at V and 1 base at J, with 9 bases between the two ends. Germline V gives CDR1 KGHSH, CDR2 LQKENI. CDR3 size: 16 residues. The CDR3 DNA is TGTGCCAGCTCACCACCATCTGGACAGAACACCGGGGAGCTGTTTTTT. Protein: CASSPPSGQNTGELFF.

The genes are TRBV5-1 and TRBJ1-1; no clear D gene. The V end was cut by 0 bases, the J end by 3 bases, with 12 bases between. CDR1 and CDR2 (germline): SGHRS, YFSETQ. This CDR3 contains 15 residues. The CDR3 here is CASSLGLTADTEAFF. The CDR3 nucleotides read TGCGCCAGCAGCTTGGGACTGACGGCGGACACTGAAGCTTTCTTT.